This T cell receptor (beta chain) was observed in a study of shared clonotypes between healthy human individuals. Study as a whole: Per-donor plates numbered three CD4 naive, three CD4 memory, two CD8 naive and one CD8 memory.

TCRdb's copy holds only in-frame clones and misses some; the assay was immunoSEQ multiplex PCR. The table lists roughly 2.5 million clones, over 85% of them singletons. CDR3 size: 15 residues. The V end lost 4 bases, the J end lost 3 bases, and 12 bases lay between the germline ends. Germline CDR1 is MNHEY and CDR2 is SVGAGI. This clonotype originated in a man aged 18 to 35 in good health. Sequencing used naive CD4+ T cells sorted from blood. The subset here: CD45RA+ positively selected. The chain recombines TRBV6-5 with TRBJ1-4; tentative D call: TRBD1 (6 bases). The CDR3 DNA is TGTGCCAGCAGTTTAACAGGGCCTCCTAATGAAAAACTGTTTTTT. Its translation: CASSLTGPPNEKLFF.